What follows is one T cell receptor beta chain and its context. What it binds is not known. This entry belongs to a study of T cell responses to AZD1222 COVID-19 vaccine. Study-level points and caveats: Breadth and depth of Spike-specific TCRs rose after two AZD1222 doses.

The table came from immunoSEQ multiplex PCR; TCRdb's copy has only in-frame clones and leaves some out. The sample shows roughly 130,000 clones, roughly 92% of them seen only once. V lost 3 bases, J lost 3 bases, and 7 bases stayed unmatched. The germline V gene encodes CDR1 LNHDA and CDR2 SQIVND (reference sequence). The CDR3 sequence is 15 residues long. Sequencing was performed on peripheral blood, taken 28 days after the second AZD1222 dose. This sequence joins TRBV19 and TRBJ2-7; 8 bases align to TRBD2. The clonotype originates from an adult who received the AZD1222 COVID-19 vaccine. CDR3: CASSIQSGSLYEQYF. The CDR3 nucleotides read TGTGCCAGTAGTATCCAGAGCGGGAGTCTCTACGAGCAGTACTTC.